What follows are 30 T cell receptor beta chains derived from one specimen sequenced in a study of blood T cells in healthy people across ages. A J-beta primer mix and a sample-barcoded 5' primer were used in a second PCR of about 7 to 12 cycles. TCRdb re-called the 5' RACE reads through MiXCR, storing one row per CDR3 protein. Seen here are over 700,000 distinct CDR3 sequences, around a quarter observed once, and the top ten hold under 9.5%. These data were also reused for a study on T cells of mothers and their children.

The sample comprised blood. These receptors came from a boy aged 5-17 years in good health.

This clonotype was seen a handful of times. This rearrangement joins TRBV6-1 to TRBJ2-5; the D gene could be TRBD1 or TRBD2 (6 bases each). The V and J ends lost 1 base and 5 bases respectively, with 14 bases between them. Germline-derived CDR1 and CDR2 are MNHNS and SASEGT. The length of the CDR3 is 15 residues. CDR3 sequence: CASSEGPGDSETQYF. The CDR3 region has the DNA TGTGCCAGCAGTGAAGGTCCAGGGGACTCCGAGACCCAGTACTTC.

The gene calls are TRBV20-1 and TRBJ1-1; D is uncertain. CDR3 size: 13 residues. Looked up from germline, CDR1 is DFQATT and CDR2 is SNEGSKA (reference sequence). The V end was cut by 0 bases, the J end by 8 bases, with 13 bases between. The CDR3 region has the DNA TGCAGTGCTAGAGATAACCTTCGAGTCGAAGCTTTCTTT. Amino acids: CSARDNLRVEAFF.

This chain links TRBV7-2 with TRBJ2-1; TRBD2 matches 10 bases. CDR3 length: 18 amino acids. V dropped 1 base and J dropped 6; count of bases not matched to a gene: 12. Germline CDR1 SGHTA, CDR2 FQGNSA. CDR3: CASSLVAGGSGACNEQFF. In nucleotides, the CDR3 is TGTGCCAGCAGCTTAGTAGCGGGAGGTAGTGGTGCTTGCAATGAGCAGTTCTTC.

The chain uses TRBV7-6 and TRBJ2-1; D is ambiguous. Trimming removed 5 bases from V and 2 bases from J, with 16 bases in between. The length of the CDR3 is 16 residues. Germline CDR1 reads SGHVS; CDR2 reads FNYEAQ. The CDR3, as DNA: TGTGCCAGCAGCATGACCGACGGTATTACCTACAATGAGCAGTTCTTC. This translates into CASSMTDGITYNEQFF.

The chain combines TRBV25-1 with TRBJ2-1; no definite D call. The J call is in doubt because the DNA end fits TRBJ2-7 better. CDR1 and CDR2 from the germline V gene are MGHDK and SYGVNS. This CDR3 comprises 15 residues. CDR3 residues: CASSEGTFHPYEQYF. The CDR3 bases are TGTGCCAGCAGTGAAGGAACCTTCCATCCCTACGAGCAGTACTTC.

This sequence joins TRBV12-3 or TRBV12-4 and TRBJ2-1, with D hard to call. The J call may be wrong; the DNA end is better matched by TRBJ2-7. This CDR3 spans 16 amino acids. Here the CDR3 DNA reads TGTGCCAGCAGTTTAGGATTTCCCTTTAGCTTCTACGAGCAGTACTTC. This codes for CASSLGFPFSFYEQYF.

The table lists this clonotype with a few counts. In DNA form, the CDR3 reads TGTGCCAGCAGTATTAGCGGGAGGGCTTACGAGCAGTACTTC. As protein: CASSISGRAYEQYF. J is TRBJ2-7 and V is TRBV6-5; 11 bases align to TRBD2. The CDR3 is made up of 14 amino acids. The V segment lost 5 bases and the J segment 4 bases; nucleotides outside the gene matches: 4. Germline V gene lookup returns CDR1 MNHEY and CDR2 SVGAGI.

This clonotype has ten or more counts. The chain carries TRBV5-1 and TRBJ2-7; 15 positions match TRBD2. The V and J ends lost 3 bases and 6 bases, in that order; junction bases with no gene match: 1. Germline CDR1 SGHRS, CDR2 YFSETQ. The CDR3 covers 14 residues. CDR3 loop: CASSSGLAGGEQYF. CDR3 bases: TGCGCCAGCAGCTCGGGACTAGCGGGAGGCGAGCAGTACTTC.

J is TRBJ2-5 and V is TRBV6-6; 12 positions agree with TRBD2. The assigned J gene may be wrong: the sequence end matches TRBJ2-1 better. The CDR3 is 13 residues long. CDR1 is MNHNY, CDR2 SVGAGI, per germline (reference sequence). CDR3: CAGRTSGDGEQFF. The CDR3 DNA reads as TGTGCCGGACGGACTAGCGGGGACGGTGAGCAGTTCTTC.

In this sample, this clonotype turned up many times. The chain joins TRBV10-3 to TRBJ2-5; TRBD2 aligns across 7 bases. Germline V gene sequence: CDR1 ENHRY, CDR2 SYGVKD. V shed 10 bases and J 5 bases; nucleotides not matched to a gene: 4. The CDR3 sequence is 11 residues long. The CDR3 coding sequence is TGTGCCACCTCGGGAGGCGAGACCCAGTACTTC. It codes for CATSGGETQYF.

The chain is built from TRBV3-1 and TRBJ2-7; maybe TRBD1 (6 bases). Trimming took off 4 bases at V and 0 bases at J, with 13 bases between the two ends. The germline gives CDR1 LGHDT, CDR2 YNNKEL (reference sequence). The CDR3 spans 15 residues. CDR3 nucleotides: TGTGCCAGCAGCCCCCTGAGGGGGACCTCCTACGAGCAGTACTTC. Its translation is CASSPLRGTSYEQYF.

This clonotype was detected only a few times. V and J are TRBV20-1 and TRBJ2-5, with 10 bases aligning to TRBD2. The DNA end favors TRBJ2-1, so the J call may be wrong. The germline V gene has CDR1 DFQATT and CDR2 SNEGSKA (reference sequence). This CDR3 has 15 residues. DNA of the CDR3: TGCAGTGCTAGAGACGCGGGACTAGCGAGCGATGAGCAGTTCTTC. Translation: CSARDAGLASDEQFF.

This chain joins TRBV2 and TRBJ1-5; 7 nucleotides align to TRBD1. The CDR3 runs 18 residues. The germline CDR1 and CDR2 sequences are SNHLY and FYNNEI. The ends lost 6 bases at V and 4 bases at J; junction bases unmatched: 18. CDR3 protein: CASSERTGQYFENQPQHF. CDR3 sequence (DNA): TGTGCCAGCAGCGAGAGGACAGGCCAGTACTTCGAGAATCAGCCCCAGCATTTT.

This clonotype was seen a handful of times. V is TRBV28 and J is TRBJ2-1; a possible D gene is TRBD2 (6 bases). Looked up from germline, CDR1 is MDHEN and CDR2 is SYDVKM. CDR3 length equals 15 residues. The germline V and J ends were trimmed by 6 bases and 0 bases, with 12 bases remaining between them. The CDR3 loop reads CASRGGRDSYNEQFF. The CDR3 DNA reads TGTGCCAGCAGGGGAGGACGGGACTCCTACAATGAGCAGTTCTTC.

This clonotype came up a few times. The chain recombines TRBV28 with TRBJ2-5, with TRBD2 identical over 7 bases. The DNA end is a closer match to TRBJ2-1, so the J assignment may be wrong. Germline V gives CDR1 MDHEN, CDR2 SYDVKM. The CDR3 is 15 amino acids. CDR3 sequence reads: CASSPRGGDYNEQFF. CDR3 sequence (DNA): TGTGCCAGCAGCCCTCGGGGAGGGGACTACAATGAGCAGTTCTTC.

This clonotype showed up just a few times. The CDR3 sequence: CASSRGTDDLGEQFF. CDR3 in DNA: TGTGCCAGCAGCCGGGGGACAGATGACTTAGGCGAGCAGTTCTTC. This chain joins TRBV11-2 and TRBJ2-1, with D perhaps TRBD1 (7 bases). Trimming cost V 5 bases and J 10 bases, with 21 bases left between them. The CDR3 runs 15 residues. Germline CDR1 is SGHAT and CDR2 is FQNNGV.

This clonotype was seen only a few times. This chain joins TRBV7-6 and TRBJ2-5, with D possibly being TRBD1 (7 bases). Germline lookup yields CDR1 SGHVS and CDR2 FNYEAQ. The V gene lost 5 bases and the J gene lost 5 bases, with 15 bases spanning the gap. The CDR3 contains 14 residues. The CDR3 nucleotides read TGTGCCAGCAGCCCCCCGACAGGGACTGAGACCCAGTACTTC. It translates to CASSPPTGTETQYF. The complete variable domain, with remaining parts taken from reference TRBV7-6 and TRBJ2-5, reads GAGVSQSPRYKVTKRGQDVALRCDPISGHVSLYWYRQALGQGPEFLTYFNYEAQQDKSGLPNDRFSAERPEGSISTLTIQRTEQRDSAMYRCASSPPTGTETQYFGPGTRLLVL.

In its sample, this clonotype was seen a few times. The CDR3: CSVVPTHSTDTQYF. The CDR3 DNA reads as TGCAGCGTTGTTCCCACGCATAGCACAGATACGCAGTATTTT. This sequence joins TRBV29-1 and TRBJ2-3; D is unclear. Germline CDR1 SQVTM, CDR2 ANQGSEA. This CDR3 is built from 14 residues. The ends were cut back, 4 bases at V and 0 bases at J, with 11 bases in the middle.

V is TRBV11-2 and J is TRBJ2-5; no firm D call. The V gene's germline CDR1 is SGHAT and CDR2 FQNNGV. The CDR3 is 12 residues long. V dropped 2 bases and J dropped 8 bases, with 9 bases sitting between them. CDR3 residues: CASSLNEGTQYF. DNA for the CDR3: TGTGCCAGCAGCTTAAATGAAGGCACCCAGTACTTC.

The rearrangement uses TRBV7-8 and TRBJ2-7, with D maybe TRBD1 (5 bases). Germline V gene sequence: CDR1 SGHVS, CDR2 FQNEAQ. The CDR3 totals 14 residues. Trimming removed 5 bases at V and 3 bases at J, with 14 bases between. The CDR3 nucleotides are TGTGCCAGCAGCGATATCCAGGGCGTCTACGAGCAGTACTTC. Protein product: CASSDIQGVYEQYF.

The sample holds a few counts of this clonotype. The chain uses TRBV4-1 and TRBJ1-1; a weak D match, TRBD1 (5 bases). The CDR3 spans 13 residues. Germline values: CDR1 MGHRA, CDR2 YSYEKL. Between the trimmed V and J ends, which lost 1 base and 11 bases, there was a span of 14 bases. The CDR3 protein is CASSQGREVVAFF. DNA of the CDR3: TGCGCCAGCAGCCAAGGCAGGGAGGTAGTGGCTTTCTTT.

This clonotype appeared a few times. The rearrangement links TRBV20-1 to TRBJ1-4, with unresolved D. The V end was cut by 6 bases, the J end by 5 bases, with 10 bases between. The CDR3 runs 12 residues. Germline V gene data show CDR1 as DFQATT and CDR2 as SNEGSKA (reference sequence). DNA for the CDR3: TGCAGTGCCCGGAGGAGGAATGAAAAACTGTTTTTT. This gives the protein CSARRRNEKLFF.

This clonotype was seen a few times. V usage is TRBV3-1 and J usage is TRBJ2-5; 7 nucleotides agree with TRBD2. The CDR3 runs to 15 residues. V was pared by 3 bases and J by 5 bases, with 9 bases of the junction left unmatched. Germline V gene lookup returns CDR1 LGHDT and CDR2 YNNKEL (reference sequence). CDR3 nucleotide sequence: TGTGCCAGCAGCCACCGAGGGAGGGGTTGGGAGACCCAGTACTTC. Its protein is CASSHRGRGWETQYF.

This clonotype was counted between two and nine times. The chain uses TRBV28 and TRBJ2-5, with 10 nucleotides matching TRBD1. The CDR3 spans 15 residues. Germline V gives CDR1 MDHEN, CDR2 SYDVKM. V lost 4 bases and J lost 5; bases outside the gene matches: 7. CDR3 residues: CASSSGTGVGETQYF. The CDR3 nucleotides read TGTGCCAGCAGTTCCGGGACAGGGGTCGGGGAGACCCAGTACTTC. Using reference TRBV28 and TRBJ2-5 for the parts outside the CDR3, the full variable domain is DVKVTQSSRYLVKRTGEKVFLECVQDMDHENMFWYRQDPGLGLRLIYFSYDVKMKEKGDIPEGYSVSREKKERFSLILESASTNQTSMYLCASSSGTGVGETQYFGPGTRLLVL.

This chain uses TRBV19 with TRBJ1-6; 9 positions match TRBD1. The germline V gene has CDR1 LNHDA and CDR2 SQIVND (reference sequence). V was pared by 4 bases and J by 6 bases, with 4 bases of the junction left unmatched. This CDR3 is built from 15 residues. The DNA of the CDR3 is TGTGCCAGTAGTAACGGACAGGGGATTAATTCACCCCTCCACTTT. This encodes CASSNGQGINSPLHF.

Only a few counts were recorded for this clonotype. This chain connects TRBV27 to TRBJ2-4; D not resolved. V was shortened by 3 bases and J by 0 bases, with 9 bases between the two germline ends. The V gene's germline CDR1 is MNHEY and CDR2 SMNVEV (reference sequence). The CDR3 consists of 15 residues. The CDR3, as DNA: TGTGCCAGCAGTTTCCTTACTGGAGCCAAAAACATTCAGTACTTC. Protein sequence: CASSFLTGAKNIQYF.

The chain joins TRBV7-9 to TRBJ2-3; 14 bases fit TRBD2. CDR1 and CDR2 (germline): SEHNR, FQNEAQ (reference sequence). The CDR3 totals 18 residues. J lost 7 bases, V lost 5 bases, and 14 bases had no gene match. CDR3 DNA sequence: TGTGCCAGCAGCCTGCGGACTAGCGGGGGGCCGGGATCGAATACGCAGTATTTT. It translates to CASSLRTSGGPGSNTQYF.

This clonotype was detected a few times. V and J are TRBV28 and TRBJ2-7, with 7 bases lining up with TRBD1. Germline V CDR1 and CDR2: MDHEN, SYDVKM. The CDR3 length is 14 residues. V was pared by 3 bases and J by 1 base, with 3 bases of the junction left unmatched. CDR3 loop: CASSFWDSSYEQYF. For the CDR3, the DNA is TGTGCCAGCAGTTTTTGGGACAGTTCCTACGAGCAGTACTTC.

As concerns this clonotype: In this CDR3 the conserved last residue, phenylalanine or tryptophan, is missing, so a read error is likely. It is unclear where the CDR3 begins or ends on the DNA, so no DNA is shown, and the CDR3 is as TCRdb lists it. This chain uses TRBV29-1 with TRBJ1-2. From germline, CDR1 is SQVTM and CDR2 ANQGSEA. The CDR3 extends over 12 residues, inclusive of both ends. CDR3 amino acids: CSVELATSSDTL.

The chain employs TRBV28 and TRBJ2-5; 9 positions agree with TRBD2. Per the germline V gene, CDR1 is MDHEN and CDR2 is SYDVKM. The CDR3 runs 16 residues. J was trimmed by 6 bases and V by 3 bases; bases with no gene match: 11. The CDR3 loop reads CASSFTRLAGRKTQYF. CDR3 nucleotide sequence: TGTGCCAGCAGTTTCACTAGGCTAGCGGGACGAAAGACCCAGTACTTC. Looking up the rest from reference TRBV28 and TRBJ2-5 gives the full variable domain: DVKVTQSSRYLVKRTGEKVFLECVQDMDHENMFWYRQDPGLGLRLIYFSYDVKMKEKGDIPEGYSVSREKKERFSLILESASTNQTSMYLCASSFTRLAGRKTQYFGPGTRLLVL.